Shown below are 7 T cell receptor beta chains from a single sample sequenced in a study of CD8+ T cells in alopecia areata. Following extraction, RNA underwent reverse transcription to cDNA, which served as the sequencing template. TCRdb keeps only in-frame clones here, not all; method: immunoSEQ multiplex PCR. The table lists 95,000 to 100,000 clones, 55% to 75% of them singletons. As for treatment: oral pan-JAK inhibitor, 5-10 mg twice daily. The starting material was CD8+ T cells sorted from blood, obtained at approximately week 60, from a patient treated with tofacitinib. All receptors come from a human donor with alopecia areata.

This CDR3 is CSVPLDTQYF. CDR3 coding DNA: TGCAGCGTGCCTTTAGATACGCAGTATTTT. The V and J genes are TRBV29-1 and TRBJ2-3; no firm D call. The CDR3 is made up of 10 amino acids. CDR1 and CDR2 (germline): SQVTM, ANQGSEA. Trimming left V 6 bases short and J 5 bases short, with 6 bases between.

There are a few counts of this clone. The V and J genes are TRBV23-1 and TRBJ1-4, with D uncertain. TRBV23-1 falls under the ORF class, with uncertain function. CDR3 size: 15 residues. V lost 2 bases and J lost 3, with 10 bases in between. DNA for the CDR3: TGCGCCAGCAGTCAACCACATTTTGCTAATGAAAAACTGTTTTTT. It encodes CASSQPHFANEKLFF.

V usage is TRBV4-1 and J usage is TRBJ2-5; D is undetermined. The CDR3 length is 14 residues. Per the germline V gene, CDR1 is MGHRA and CDR2 is YSYEKL. V shed 0 bases and J shed 1 base, with 6 bases lying between them. CDR3 in amino acids: CASSQDRFQETQYF. CDR3 coding DNA: TGCGCCAGCAGCCAAGACAGGTTCCAAGAGACCCAGTACTTC.

This chain uses TRBV4-1 with TRBJ1-2; D uncertain. This CDR3 comprises 13 residues. V lost 3 bases, J lost 3 bases, and 8 bases lay in between. Germline CDR1 and CDR2: MGHRA and YSYEKL. The CDR3 protein is CASSHGLDYGYTF. CDR3 nucleotide sequence: TGCGCCAGCAGCCATGGGCTGGACTATGGCTACACCTTC.

This clone has a handful of counts. The rearrangement uses TRBV7-8 and TRBJ2-3; 7 nucleotides line up with TRBD1. The CDR3 has 21 amino acids. V lost 7 bases, J lost 0 bases, and 25 bases stayed unmatched. CDR1 is SGHVS, CDR2 FQNEAQ, per germline. CDR3 bases: TGTGCCAGCACCTACTTGAAGACAGGGCTTTTCGGTCTCCGTAGCACAGATACGCAGTATTTT. This gives the protein CASTYLKTGLFGLRSTDTQYF.

The chain uses TRBV7-2 and TRBJ1-2; D unclear. The germline V gene has CDR1 SGHTA and CDR2 FQGNSA. CDR3 size: 15 residues. V was shortened by 6 bases and J by 2 bases, with 16 bases between the two germline ends. Written as DNA, the CDR3 is TGTGCCAGCAGTTTGAACGTTCGGCTCAACTATGGCTACACCTTC. It codes for CASSLNVRLNYGYTF.

The chain recombines TRBV29-1 with TRBJ2-7, with 8 bases matching TRBD2. Unmatched junction bases numbered 12, after V lost 4 bases and J lost 1 base. Germline V gene sequence: CDR1 SQVTM, CDR2 ANQGSEA. The CDR3 spans 16 residues. As DNA, the CDR3 is TGCAGCGTTGTTGTCGCCCAGCGGGGGAAGTCCTACGAGCAGTACTTC. As protein: CSVVVAQRGKSYEQYF.